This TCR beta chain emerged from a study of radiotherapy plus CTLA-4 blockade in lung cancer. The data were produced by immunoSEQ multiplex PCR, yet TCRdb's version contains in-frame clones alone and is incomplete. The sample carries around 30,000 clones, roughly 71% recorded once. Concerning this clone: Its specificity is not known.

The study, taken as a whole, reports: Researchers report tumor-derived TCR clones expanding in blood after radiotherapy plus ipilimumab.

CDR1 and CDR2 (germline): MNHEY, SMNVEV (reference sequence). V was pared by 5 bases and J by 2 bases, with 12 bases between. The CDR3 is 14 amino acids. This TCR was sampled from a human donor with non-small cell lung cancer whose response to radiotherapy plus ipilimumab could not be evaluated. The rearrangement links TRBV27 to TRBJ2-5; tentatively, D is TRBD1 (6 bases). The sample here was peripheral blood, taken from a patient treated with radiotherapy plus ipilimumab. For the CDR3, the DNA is TGTGCCAGCAGTCCCCAGGGGAAACAAGAGACCCAGTACTTC. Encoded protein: CASSPQGKQETQYF.